This paragraph covers one TCR beta chain sequence. There are 13 residues in the CDR3. Germline CDR1 and CDR2: MNHEY and SVGEGT. The V end was cut by 0 bases, the J end by 7 bases, with 7 bases between. This record belongs to a study of T cells in Graves' hyperthyroidism and ophthalmopathy. RNA transcripts provided the source from which TCR beta CDR3 regions were amplified. Carried out on the TCR CDR3, a first-round RT-PCR used the HTBI primer set. TCRdb re-called the multiplex PCR reads through MiXCR, storing one row per CDR3 protein. The repertoire has 300,000 or so distinct CDR3 sequences, roughly 20% of them found once; the top ten carry under 55%. Hyperthyroidism patients were newly diagnosed, had disease duration under 2 months, and were aged 18 to 65 years. The PBMCs were sourced from fresh peripheral blood (approximately 10 ml).

Sequenced: blood. This chain links TRBV6-2 or TRBV6-3 with TRBJ1-5; D gene unclear. This TCR was recovered from a woman aged 45 to 65 with Graves' hyperthyroidism. For the CDR3, the DNA is TGTGCCAGCAGTTACTCAACTTGGCAGCCCCAGCATTTT. It codes for CASSYSTWQPQHF.